What follows is one T cell receptor beta chain and its context. Its antigen remains unidentified. This record comes from a study of shared clonotypes between healthy human individuals. Study-level points and caveats: The naive CD4 repertoires of a few donors were compared, and approximately 5% of clonotypes were shared. Non-shared clonotypes had lower generation probabilities than clonotypes shared by all four sorted-subset donors.

Only CD45RO-negative cells positively selected for CCR7 counted as naive CD8 cells, so terminally differentiated effector memory CD45RA+ cells were excluded. Using immunoSEQ multiplex PCR, the repertoire was profiled, and TCRdb retains in-frame clones only, with some absent. The table has hundreds of thousands of clones, roughly 98% seen once. The clonotype originates from a man aged 25-45 years in good health. Source material: naive CD8+ T cells sorted from blood.

The CDR3 reads CASAQGGNEQYF. Here the CDR3 DNA reads TGTGCCTCTGCACAGGGTGGAAACGAGCAGTACTTC. This chain connects TRBV5-4 to TRBJ2-7; weak D call: TRBD1 (6 bases). V was shortened by 10 bases and J by 5 bases, with 16 bases between the two germline ends. The CDR3 is 12 amino acids. CDR1 SGHNT and CDR2 YYREEE come from the germline V gene (reference sequence).